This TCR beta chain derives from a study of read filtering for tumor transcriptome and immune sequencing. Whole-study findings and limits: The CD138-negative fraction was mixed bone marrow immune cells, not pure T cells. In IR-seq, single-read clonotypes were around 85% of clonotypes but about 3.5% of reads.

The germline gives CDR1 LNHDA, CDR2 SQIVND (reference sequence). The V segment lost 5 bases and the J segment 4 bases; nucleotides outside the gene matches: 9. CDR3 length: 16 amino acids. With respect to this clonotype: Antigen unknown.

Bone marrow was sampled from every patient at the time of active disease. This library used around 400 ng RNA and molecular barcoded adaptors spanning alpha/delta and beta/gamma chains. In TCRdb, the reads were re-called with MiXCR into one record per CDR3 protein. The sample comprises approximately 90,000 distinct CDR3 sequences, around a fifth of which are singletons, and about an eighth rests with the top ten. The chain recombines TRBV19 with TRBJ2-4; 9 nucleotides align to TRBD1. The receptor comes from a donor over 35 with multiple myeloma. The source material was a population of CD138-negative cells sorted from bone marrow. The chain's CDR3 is CASSPRQGVRKNIQYF. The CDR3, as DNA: TGTGCCAGTAGTCCAAGACAGGGGGTACGAAAAAACATTCAGTACTTC.